The 25 T cell receptor beta chains given below trace back to one sample, sequenced in a study of T cells in Graves' hyperthyroidism and ophthalmopathy (dated by TCRdb to the late 2010s). The library was obtained by multiplex PCR. Instrument used: Illumina HiSeq 2000. TCR beta CDR3 regions were amplified from RNA transcripts. For the first round of RT-PCR on the TCR CDR3, the HTBI primer set was used together with the Qiagen OneStep RT-PCR kit. The raw public reads went through TCRdb reprocessing: fastp at Q25, MiXCR clone calling, in-frame beta chains kept. Here each entry gathers all rows of one CDR3 protein and keeps the most common genes and DNA. The sample yields about 300,000 distinct CDR3 sequences; roughly a fifth were counted once. The top ten clones comprise 39% of the sample. The specimen sequenced was blood. The receptors were gathered from a man between 45 and 60 years old with Graves' ophthalmopathy.

V usage is TRBV2 and J usage is TRBJ1-4, with 10 nucleotides matching TRBD1. Losses at the gene ends were 6 bases for V and 7 bases for J; bases not matched to a gene: 14. Germline CDR1 SNHLY, CDR2 FYNNEI. The CDR3 spans 17 residues. CDR3 amino acids: CASRLAGGTGAAEKLFF. In DNA, the CDR3 is TGTGCCAGCAGACTGGCTGGAGGGACAGGGGCGGCTGAAAAACTGTTTTTT.

The chain uses TRBV13 and TRBJ2-7; 15 nucleotides agree with TRBD2. The CDR3 is 16 residues long. Per the germline V gene, CDR1 is PRHDT and CDR2 is FYEKMQ (reference sequence). V gave up 5 bases and J gave up 4 bases; unmatched junction bases: 6. The CDR3 bases are TGTGCCAGCAGCCCGCAGGGACTAGCGGGAGGTTACGAGCAGTACTTC. Protein product: CASSPQGLAGGYEQYF.

The chain is built from TRBV6-5 and TRBJ2-7; 7 nucleotides agree with TRBD2. Germline trimming cut 2 bases from V and 6 bases from J; bases unmatched to any gene: 16. The CDR3 sequence is 17 residues long. CDR1 MNHEY and CDR2 SVGAGI come from the germline V gene. The CDR3 sequence is CASSYRGAGTLPGEQYF. The DNA of the CDR3 is TGTGCCAGCAGTTACCGGGGAGCGGGAACCCTCCCCGGCGAGCAGTACTTC.

The V and J genes are TRBV19 and TRBJ1-5; a weak D match, TRBD1 (6 bases). The V and J ends lost 0 bases and 5 bases respectively, with 11 bases between them. CDR3 length: 15 amino acids. Germline lookup yields CDR1 LNHDA and CDR2 SQIVND (reference sequence). The CDR3 region has the DNA TGTGCCAGTAGTATAGAACCAGGGGTTGATCAGCCCCAGCATTTT. As protein: CASSIEPGVDQPQHF.

This clonotype was seen more than once but under ten times. This chain connects TRBV2 to TRBJ2-5; 12 nucleotides match TRBD2. The V gene's germline CDR1 is SNHLY and CDR2 FYNNEI. Unmatched junction bases numbered 5, after V lost 2 bases and J lost 1 base. The CDR3 spans 17 residues. CDR3 loop: CASSELAGGPFQETQYF. For the CDR3, the DNA is TGTGCCAGCAGTGAACTAGCGGGAGGGCCTTTCCAAGAGACCCAGTACTTC.

Ten or more counts support this clonotype. The J gene is TRBJ2-5, the V gene TRBV7-8; 13 positions match TRBD2. V lost 1 base and J lost 4; bases outside the gene matches: 9. The CDR3 is made up of 18 amino acids. Looked up from germline, CDR1 is SGHVS and CDR2 is FQNEAQ. The CDR3 DNA reads TGTGCCAGCAGCTTAGAGAGGACTAGCGGGAGAACTAGAGAGACCCAGTACTTC. Translation: CASSLERTSGRTRETQYF.

In this sample, this clonotype turned up many times. The V call is TRBV27, the J call TRBJ2-1; D might be TRBD1 (5 bases). Germline V lookup: CDR1 MNHEY, CDR2 SMNVEV (reference sequence). The CDR3 has 15 amino acids. The V and J ends lost 3 bases and 1 base respectively, with 10 bases between them. This CDR3 is CASSFARTSYNEQFF. In DNA, the CDR3 is TGTGCCAGCAGTTTTGCCAGGACATCCTACAATGAGCAGTTCTTC.

This clonotype has just a few counts. This rearrangement joins TRBV18 to TRBJ1-2, with D maybe TRBD1 (5 bases). This CDR3 region has 15 residues. V lost 4 bases to trimming and J lost 0 bases, with 12 bases between them. CDR1 KGHSH and CDR2 LQKENI come from the germline V gene. The CDR3 DNA follows: TGTGCCAGCTCACTTGAGGACACAGCTAACTATGGCTACACCTTC. Amino acids: CASSLEDTANYGYTF.

This clonotype was picked up many times. The CDR3 sequence is CASLSGRVPYEQYF. The CDR3 nucleotides read TGTGCCAGCCTTTCGGGGCGCGTTCCCTACGAGCAGTACTTC. The genes are TRBV3-1 and TRBJ2-7, with D possibly being TRBD1 or TRBD2 (5 bases each). The germline V gene encodes CDR1 LGHDT and CDR2 YNNKEL (reference sequence). V shed 8 bases and J shed 2 bases, with 16 bases lying between them. The CDR3 is 14 residues long.

This clonotype appeared a few times. V and J are TRBV10-3 and TRBJ1-2; tentative D call: TRBD1 (5 bases). The germline gives CDR1 ENHRY, CDR2 SYGVKD. Trimming cost V 5 bases and J 2 bases, with 9 bases left between them. This CDR3 is 13 amino acids long. The CDR3 protein is CAISPGGNYGYTF. The CDR3, as DNA: TGTGCCATCAGTCCTGGGGGGAACTATGGCTACACCTTC.

The chain is built from TRBV28 and TRBJ2-7; D is unclear. The germline CDR1 and CDR2 sequences are MDHEN and SYDVKM. V shed 1 base and J shed 7 bases, with 11 bases lying between them. The CDR3 has 13 residues. The CDR3 protein is CASSLSFPGEQYF. The CDR3 DNA reads TGTGCCAGCAGTTTATCCTTCCCCGGAGAGCAGTACTTC.

This clonotype was counted a few times. The genes are TRBV7-8 and TRBJ2-7; D is unclear. Trimming took 1 base from V and 3 from J, leaving 7 bases between them. CDR1 is SGHVS and CDR2 is FQNEAQ in the germline V gene. CDR3 size: 13 residues. The CDR3 reads CASSLGLNYEQYF. The CDR3, as DNA: TGTGCCAGCAGCTTAGGGCTTAACTACGAGCAGTACTTC.

J is TRBJ1-3 and V is TRBV6-1; no firm D call. Deletions cut 6 bases from V and 0 bases from J, with 15 bases between. CDR3 length equals 16 residues. CDR1 and CDR2 from the germline V gene are MNHNS and SASEGT. This chain's CDR3 is CASSLGQTFSGNTIYF. The CDR3 coding sequence is TGTGCCAGCAGCCTAGGGCAGACATTCTCTGGAAACACCATATATTTT.

This clonotype came up a few times. V usage is TRBV25-1 and J usage is TRBJ2-4, with 7 nucleotides matching TRBD1. The CDR3 length is 14 residues. With 1 base clipped from V and 7 bases from J, the junction kept 4 bases outside the gene matches. Germline CDR1 is MGHDK and CDR2 is SYGVNS. The DNA of the CDR3 is TGTGCCAGCAGTGAATCGGCACAGGGGAACATTCAGTACTTC. Amino acids: CASSESAQGNIQYF.

This clonotype came up many times. V and J are TRBV2 and TRBJ2-7; 9 nucleotides agree with TRBD1. CDR3 length: 15 amino acids. Per the germline V gene, CDR1 is SNHLY and CDR2 is FYNNEI. V shed 1 base and J 5 bases; nucleotides not matched to a gene: 6. This chain's CDR3 is CASSEVGQGYNEQYF. The CDR3 DNA sequence: TGTGCCAGCAGTGAAGTGGGACAGGGTTACAACGAGCAGTACTTC.

The table lists this clonotype with many counts. The chain employs TRBV20-1 and TRBJ1-5; D gene ambiguous. V shed 3 bases and J shed 3 bases, with 15 bases lying between them. This CDR3 spans 15 amino acids. The germline CDR1 and CDR2 sequences are DFQATT and SNEGSKA (reference sequence). Here the CDR3 DNA reads TGCAGTGCTAGTGAGGGAAGAGTTAACAATCAGCCCCAGCATTTT. Residues: CSASEGRVNNQPQHF.

This clonotype was counted at least ten times. The chain combines TRBV10-3 with TRBJ1-2; D gene uncertain. V was pared by 7 bases and J by 4 bases, with 10 bases between. Per the germline V gene, CDR1 is ENHRY and CDR2 is SYGVKD. This CDR3 contains 12 residues. CDR3 coding DNA: TGTGCCATCAAGCAGATACCCTATGGCTACACCTTC. The encoded protein is CAIKQIPYGYTF.

J is TRBJ1-1 and V is TRBV6-1; D not certain. The CDR3 is 11 amino acids. Per the germline V gene, CDR1 is MNHNS and CDR2 is SASEGT. V lost 4 bases and J 11 bases, leaving 11 bases between the germline ends. This chain's CDR3 is CASSGGFRAFF. As DNA, the CDR3 is TGTGCCAGCAGTGGTGGGTTCAGGGCTTTCTTT.

This clonotype was picked up many times. This chain uses TRBV7-8 with TRBJ2-2; D uncertain. CDR1 SGHVS and CDR2 FQNEAQ come from the germline V gene. CDR3 length equals 14 residues. Trimming took off 6 bases at V and 7 bases at J, with 15 bases between the two ends. CDR3 DNA sequence: TGTGCCAGCAGGGCCCCGGTGGGTCACGGGGAGCTGTTTTTT. Translation: CASRAPVGHGELFF.

The CDR3 reads CSARGTGFSYGYTF. The CDR3 DNA reads TGCAGTGCTAGAGGTACCGGATTTAGCTATGGCTACACCTTC. The V and J genes are TRBV20-1 and TRBJ1-2; D uncertain. Trimming removed 1 base at V and 4 bases at J, with 13 bases between. The CDR3 is 14 amino acids. The V gene's germline CDR1 is DFQATT and CDR2 SNEGSKA (reference sequence).

This clonotype has just a few counts. This rearrangement joins TRBV5-1 to TRBJ2-1; 9 bases are shared with TRBD2. The CDR3 length is 15 residues. The junction had 11 bases not matched to a gene; V was cut back by 4 bases and J by 9 bases. The V gene's germline CDR1 is SGHRS and CDR2 YFSETQ. CDR3 sequence (DNA): TGCGCCAGCAGCGGAACCGGGACTAGCCCTTTTGAGCAGTTCTTC. Protein: CASSGTGTSPFEQFF.

V gene TRBV19 combines with J gene TRBJ2-1, with D possibly matching TRBD2 (6 bases). The CDR3 length is 15 residues. From germline, CDR1 is LNHDA and CDR2 SQIVND (reference sequence). The V and J ends lost 5 bases and 3 bases respectively, with 14 bases between them. The CDR3 sequence is CASSGGAFGYNEQFF. Here the CDR3 DNA reads TGTGCCAGTAGTGGAGGGGCGTTCGGCTACAATGAGCAGTTCTTC.

Details on this clonotype: The junction does not match germline at one end; this may be a read error. The rearrangement uses TRBV3-1 and TRBJ2-3; maybe TRBD2 (5 bases). The CDR3 is 15 residues long. Per the germline V gene, CDR1 is LGHDT and CDR2 is YNNKEL (reference sequence). The CDR3 spells CVSSQDTAATDTQYF. The CDR3 coding sequence is TGTGTCAGCAGCCAAGATACAGCGGCCACAGATACGCAGTATTTT.

This clonotype was counted a few times. The genes are TRBV7-9 and TRBJ1-2, with D uncertain. CDR3 length: 12 amino acids. The V end was cut by 1 base, the J end by 4 bases, with 4 bases between. The germline V gene encodes CDR1 SEHNR and CDR2 FQNEAQ (reference sequence). The CDR3 reads CASSLGVYGYTF. DNA of the CDR3: TGTGCCAGCAGCTTAGGGGTCTATGGCTACACCTTC.

This sequence joins TRBV20-1 and TRBJ2-1; TRBD1 aligns across 7 bases. The CDR3 spans 15 residues. Unmatched junction bases numbered 9, after V lost 5 bases and J lost 2 bases. Germline CDR1 DFQATT, CDR2 SNEGSKA (reference sequence). DNA of the CDR3: TGCAGTGCTGGGGCCGACAGGGTGACCTACAATGAGCAGTTCTTC. It codes for CSAGADRVTYNEQFF.